This is a list of T cell receptor beta chains from one sample in a study of T cells in localized non-small cell lung cancer. TCRdb keeps only in-frame clones here, not all; method: immunoSEQ multiplex PCR. This repertoire shows some 6,300 clones, approximately 40% found once; its top ten account for less than 10%. The sequencing used lung tumor tissue, collected before any cancer treatment. The source of these receptors is a woman between 35 and 75 years old with stage II squamous cell lung carcinoma. Each CDR3 is given with its conserved first and last residue. Fields, in order: clone size, D gene, J gene, V gene, CDR3 protein, CDR3 DNA. A D gene is named only where the DNA matches it firmly. Rows may omit the clone size; those that give it use once, few, many or a size class.

>NA|TRBD1|TRBJ1-3|TRBV19
CASNHRTGKDTIYF
TGTGCCAGTAACCACCGGACAGGGAAGGACACCATATATTTT
>NA|NA|TRBJ1-1|TRBV28
CASSLIGANTEAFF
TGTGCCAGCAGTTTGATCGGGGCGAACACTGAAGCTTTCTTT
>medium-sized|TRBD1|TRBJ2-6|TRBV6-8
CASSYNRGLGANVLTF
TGTGCCAGCAGTTACAACAGGGGGCTCGGGGCCAACGTCCTGACTTTC
>NA|NA|TRBJ1-6|TRBV15
CATSREGLLKPLHF
TGTGCCACCAGCAGAGAGGGACTCCTTAAACCCCTCCACTTT
>NA|NA|TRBJ1-2|TRBV28
CASSTPGFYGYTF
TGTGCCAGCAGTACACCGGGATTCTATGGCTACACCTTC
>NA|TRBD1|TRBJ1-2|TRBV5-4
CASSARAGGSSRMDYGYTF
TGTGCCAGCAGCGCGCGGGCAGGGGGATCCTCCAGGATGGACTATGGCTACACCTTC
>NA|NA|TRBJ1-6|TRBV7-6
CASSLDPHNSPLHF
TGTGCCAGCAGCTTGGATCCTCATAATTCACCCCTCCACTTT
>NA|TRBD1|TRBJ2-7|TRBV19
CASSIGQDNEQYF
TGTGCCAGTAGTATTGGACAGGACAACGAGCAGTACTTC
>NA|NA|TRBJ1-2|TRBV6-8
CASSEEGRGYGYTF
TGTGCCAGCAGCGAAGAGGGTAGGGGCTATGGCTACACCTTC
>few|TRBD1|TRBJ2-3|TRBV19
CASNLGQAKDTQYF
TGTGCCAGTAACCTGGGACAGGCGAAAGATACGCAGTATTTT
>NA|TRBD1|TRBJ1-1|TRBV30
CAWSAGQPNTEAFF
TGTGCCTGGAGTGCGGGACAGCCGAACACTGAAGCTTTCTTT
>many|NA|TRBJ1-2|TRBV6-8
CASSWGSNYGYTF
TGTGCCAGCAGTTGGGGATCTAACTATGGCTACACCTTC
>NA|NA|TRBJ2-5|TRBV11-3
CASSLGSTVGETQYF
TGTGCCAGCAGCTTGGGAAGTACGGTCGGGGAGACCCAGTACTTC
>few|TRBD1|TRBJ1-4|TRBV6-8
CASSRGDRKNEKLFF
TGTGCCAGCAGTCGAGGGGACAGGAAAAATGAAAAACTGTTTTTT
>few|NA|TRBJ1-5|TRBV9
CASSPRGSPNQPQHF
TGTGCCAGCAGCCCGAGGGGCAGCCCCAATCAGCCCCAGCATTTT
>NA|TRBD2|TRBJ2-1|TRBV30
CAWREAGRGGAEGEQFF
TGTGCCTGGAGGGAGGCGGGGAGGGGAGGCGCTGAGGGTGAGCAGTTCTTC
>few|TRBD1|TRBJ2-1|TRBV11-3
CASSSTDRSYNEQFF
TGTGCCAGCAGCTCAACGGACAGGTCCTACAATGAGCAGTTCTTC
>NA|NA|TRBJ2-1|TRBV29-1
CSVADSLGLSSYNEQFF
TGCAGCGTTGCTGACAGCCTCGGCCTTAGCTCCTACAATGAGCAGTTCTTC
>many|NA|TRBJ1-4|TRBV11-3
CASSYTGPGKTTNEKLFF
TGTGCCAGCAGCTACACGGGACCGGGGAAAACAACTAATGAAAAACTGTTTTTT
>NA|NA|TRBJ1-6|TRBV28
CASSPEGGKGSPLHF
TGTGCCAGCAGCCCCGAGGGGGGGAAAGGATCACCCCTCCACTTT
>many|TRBD1|TRBJ2-3|TRBV11-3
CASSSKGGAADTQYF
TGTGCCAGCAGCTCGAAAGGGGGCGCGGCAGATACGCAGTATTTT
>medium-sized|TRBD1|TRBJ1-1|TRBV11-3
CASSLGDRGRRAEAFF
TGTGCCAGCAGCTTGGGGGACAGGGGGCGGAGGGCTGAAGCTTTCTTT
>NA|NA|TRBJ2-7|TRBV6-4
CASKGSYEQYF
TGTGCCAGCAAGGGATCCTACGAGCAGTACTTC
>NA|NA|TRBJ1-2|TRBV19
CASSESTDYGYTF
TGTGCCAGTAGTGAATCGACGGACTATGGCTACACCTTC
>NA|NA|TRBJ1-2|TRBV19
CASSSSPGYGYTF
TGTGCCAGTTCCTCATCCCCGGGCTATGGCTACACCTTC
>NA|NA|TRBJ1-4|TRBV6-8
CASSPARRGSTNEKLFF
TGTGCCAGCAGTCCCGCTAGGCGGGGCTCAACTAATGAAAAACTGTTTTTT
>few|TRBD2|TRBJ2-1|TRBV6-8
CASSDRLLAGLVYNEQFF
TGTGCCAGCAGTGATCGTCTTCTAGCGGGACTGGTTTACAATGAGCAGTTCTTC
>NA|NA|TRBJ1-1|TRBV18
CASSPDKNTEAFF
TGTGCCAGCTCCCCGGACAAGAACACTGAAGCTTTCTTT
>NA|TRBD1|TRBJ1-5|TRBV19
CASSATLGQLGQPQHF
TGTGCCAGTAGTGCCACCCTGGGACAGCTCGGGCAGCCCCAGCATTTT
>NA|NA|TRBJ2-5|TRBV4-1
CASSQDGVAQGTQYF
TGCGCCAGCAGCCAAGATGGAGTAGCCCAAGGGACCCAGTACTTC
>few|TRBD2|TRBJ2-3|TRBV15
CATSRASGGRLDTQYF
TGTGCCACCAGCAGAGCTAGCGGGGGGAGATTGGATACGCAGTATTTT
>NA|TRBD2|TRBJ2-3|TRBV6-4
CASRISGGRTDTQYF
TGTGCCAGCAGAATTAGCGGGGGACGCACAGATACGCAGTATTTT
>NA|TRBD1|TRBJ1-1|TRBV29-1
CSAWTGMYTEAFF
TGCAGCGCTTGGACAGGGATGTACACTGAAGCTTTCTTT
>few|TRBD1|TRBJ1-2|TRBV5-1
CASSLFDRENGYTF
TGCGCCAGCAGCTTGTTCGACAGGGAGAATGGCTACACCTTC
>few|TRBD1|TRBJ2-7|TRBV11-3
CASSSGTASYEQYF
TGTGCCAGCAGCTCAGGGACAGCATCCTACGAGCAGTACTTC
>NA|TRBD1|TRBJ2-1|TRBV29-1
CSVQSSGGNEQFF
TGCAGCGTCCAGAGCTCAGGGGGTAATGAGCAGTTCTTC
>NA|NA|TRBJ1-1|TRBV30
CAWKRSGVGNTEAFF
TGTGCCTGGAAGCGCAGCGGGGTGGGGAACACTGAAGCTTTCTTT
>NA|NA|TRBJ1-2|TRBV6-8
CASPPEESRFGYTF
TGTGCCAGCCCCCCGGAGGAATCCCGCTTTGGCTACACCTTC
>NA|NA|TRBJ2-1|TRBV29-1
CSVVAPSYNEQFF
TGCAGCGTTGTGGCACCTTCCTACAATGAGCAGTTCTTC
>NA|TRBD1|TRBJ1-5|TRBV19
CASRELQGGDQPQHF
TGTGCCAGTAGAGAGTTACAGGGGGGGGATCAGCCCCAGCATTTT
>NA|TRBD1|TRBJ1-2|TRBV11-3
CASSLLGQGARDYGYTF
TGTGCCAGCAGCTTATTGGGACAGGGGGCGCGAGACTATGGCTACACCTTC
>medium-sized|TRBD1|TRBJ2-7|TRBV6-8
CASSSQGALTGEQYF
TGTGCCAGCAGCTCGCAGGGGGCCCTTACCGGCGAGCAGTACTTC
>NA|TRBD1|TRBJ1-5|TRBV28
CASSDRARQPQHF
TGTGCCAGCAGTGACAGGGCTCGCCAGCCCCAGCATTTT
>NA|NA|TRBJ1-1|TRBV19
CASSILRGTEAFF
TGTGCCAGTAGTATATTAAGGGGGACTGAAGCTTTCTTT
>NA|NA|TRBJ2-7|TRBV15
CASPGIRGEFYEQYF
TGTGCCTCGCCCGGTATCCGGGGTGAATTTTACGAGCAGTACTTC
>NA|TRBD2|TRBJ2-4|TRBV6-8
CASGGGKNIQYF
TGTGCCAGCGGGGGGGGCAAAAACATTCAGTACTTC
>NA|NA|TRBJ1-3|TRBV11-3
CASSLVGASGNTIYF
TGTGCCAGCAGCTTGGTAGGGGCCTCTGGAAACACCATATATTTT
>NA|NA|TRBJ2-7|TRBV30
CAWSVQRTYEQYF
TGTGCCTGGAGTGTCCAGCGGACCTACGAGCAGTACTTC
>NA|TRBD2|TRBJ2-3|TRBV19
CASSMVRGGTDTQYF
TGTGCCAGTAGTATGGTTCGGGGGGGCACAGATACGCAGTATTTT
>NA|NA|TRBJ1-1|TRBV29-1
CSVGGGGPNTEAFF
TGCAGCGTTGGGGGAGGGGGTCCAAACACTGAAGCTTTCTTT
>NA|NA|TRBJ2-7|TRBV19
CASSIEDAYEQYF
TGTGCCAGTAGTATCGAGGATGCCTACGAGCAGTACTTC
>NA|NA|TRBJ1-1|TRBV19
CASTVGGTMNTEAFF
TGTGCCAGTACTGTCGGGGGGACCATGAACACTGAAGCTTTCTTT
>NA|NA|TRBJ1-1|TRBV30
CAWISGNTEAFF
TGTGCCTGGATTTCCGGGAACACTGAAGCTTTCTTT
>NA|NA|TRBJ2-7|TRBV19
CASRSGYEQYF
TGTGCCAGTAGAAGCGGCTACGAGCAGTACTTC
>few|NA|TRBJ2-6|TRBV18
CASSVADTGANVLTF
TGTGCCAGCTCAGTCGCGGACACCGGGGCCAACGTCCTGACTTTC
>few|NA|TRBJ2-6|TRBV19
CASSGRPQGSGANVLTF
TGTGCCAGTAGTGGAAGGCCCCAGGGCTCTGGGGCCAACGTCCTGACTTTC
>NA|TRBD1|TRBJ2-1|TRBV29-1
CSVVSTGVYNEQFF
TGCAGCGTCGTTAGTACAGGGGTCTACAATGAGCAGTTCTTC
>few|NA|TRBJ2-7|TRBV10-3
CASSEWTAGYNEQYF
TGTGCCAGCAGTGAGTGGACAGCCGGGTATAACGAGCAGTACTTC
>few|NA|TRBJ2-7|TRBV30
CASRDPGKEQYF
TGTGCCTCCCGGGACCCCGGGAAGGAGCAGTACTTC